Listed below are T cell receptor beta chains from one sample, sequenced in a study of response to subunit inactivated influenza vaccine. TCRdb re-called the RT-PCR reads through MiXCR, storing one row per CDR3 protein. The sample holds some 500,000 distinct CDR3 sequences, over 25% seen once. Sequenced here: CD4+ T cells sorted from PBMCs, sampled around 5 days after vaccination. The receptors were gathered from a man aged 50 or older who received an inactivated influenza vaccine. Each CDR3 is given with its conserved first and last residue. The D gene is left open where the match is weak. The listing skips clone size in some rows; elsewhere it reads once, few, many or a size class.

d_call,v_call,clone_size,j_call,cdr3_aa,cdr3_nt
TRBD1,TRBV20-1,few,TRBJ1-4,CSASLQGGEKLFF,TGCAGTGCTAGTCTCCAGGGGGGAGAGAAACTGTTTTTT
-,TRBV5-1,many,TRBJ2-7,CASSSTGFYEQYF,TGCGCCAGCAGCTCGACAGGATTCTACGAGCAGTACTTC
-,TRBV7-2,-,TRBJ2-5,CASSLQDLAEETQYF,TGTGCCAGCAGCTTACAGGATCTAGCAGAAGAGACCCAGTACTTC
-,TRBV25-1,-,TRBJ2-7,CASSQTGWSYEQYF,TGTGCCAGCAGTCAGACCGGGTGGTCCTACGAGCAGTACTTC
-,TRBV25-1,-,TRBJ2-5,CASSDLRTKETQYF,TGTGCCAGCAGTGATTTGAGGACCAAAGAGACCCAGTACTTC
-,TRBV5-1,-,TRBJ2-5,CEWIQGEETQYF,TGCGAATGGATCCAAGGGGAAGAGACCCAGTACTTC
-,TRBV7-2,-,TRBJ2-1,CASSLERLAQAEQFF,TGTGCCAGCAGCTTAGAGAGGCTAGCCCAAGCAGAGCAGTTCTTC
-,TRBV12-3/TRBV12-4,many,TRBJ2-1,CASRLAFSQFF,TGTGCCAGCAGACTAGCATTCTCGCAGTTCTTC
TRBD2,TRBV7-8,-,TRBJ2-7,CASSTRTSGSSYEQYF,TGTGCCAGCAGCACCCGGACTAGCGGTAGCTCCTACGAGCAGTACTTC
-,TRBV6-2/TRBV6-3,-,TRBJ2-1,CASSYSNPSNEQFF,TGTGCCAGCAGTTACTCGAATCCTAGCAATGAGCAGTTCTTC
-,TRBV10-3,-,TRBJ1-2,CAISEQGRRDGYTF,TGTGCCATCAGTGAGCAGGGGCGCCGGGATGGCTACACCTTC
-,TRBV5-1,few,TRBJ2-7,CASSLGGNLNEQYF,TGCGCCAGCAGCTTGGGCGGGAATCTCAACGAGCAGTACTTC
TRBD1,TRBV7-9,few,TRBJ1-1,CASSDRGPSAEAFF,TGTGCCAGCAGCGACAGGGGGCCTAGCGCTGAAGCTTTCTTT
TRBD2,TRBV20-1,-,TRBJ2-7,CSAVRLAGIYEQYF,TGCAGTGCTGTCCGACTAGCGGGGATTTACGAGCAGTACTTC
TRBD2,TRBV6-1,-,TRBJ2-1,CASSARLAGGDNEQFF,TGTGCCAGCAGCGCCCGACTAGCGGGGGGAGACAATGAGCAGTTCTTC
TRBD2,TRBV5-1,few,TRBJ2-1,CASSLGSGGIIGNEQFF,TGCGCCAGCAGCTTAGGAAGCGGGGGGATTATCGGCAATGAGCAGTTCTTC
-,TRBV20-1,few,TRBJ1-4,CSATDGSTNEKLFF,TGCAGTGCTACGGACGGATCAACTAATGAAAAACTGTTTTTT
TRBD1,TRBV9,many,TRBJ2-7,CASSVGPGQGAYEQYF,TGTGCCAGCAGCGTAGGACCGGGACAGGGGGCCTACGAGCAGTACTTC
-,TRBV5-1,-,TRBJ1-4,CASSGGREREKLFF,TGCGCCAGCAGCGGAGGCAGGGAGAGAGAAAAACTGTTTTTT
TRBD2,TRBV4-2,-,TRBJ2-7,CASSRGTTYPEQYF,TGTGCCAGCAGCCGCGGGACTACGTACCCCGAGCAGTACTTC
TRBD1,TRBV24-1,many,TRBJ2-1,CATSDSWQGAFNEQFF,TGTGCCACCAGTGATTCATGGCAGGGGGCATTCAATGAGCAGTTCTTC
-,TRBV4-2,once,TRBJ2-1,CASSLGIRVATHSNEQFF,TGTGCCAGCAGCCTAGGGATCCGGGTAGCGACACATAGCAATGAGCAGTTCTTC
-,TRBV4-3,few,TRBJ2-5,CASSQEDSSQETQYF,TGCGCCAGCAGCCAAGAAGACAGCAGTCAAGAGACCCAGTACTTC
-,TRBV20-1,-,TRBJ2-7,CSARDRGPIYEQYF,TGCAGTGCTAGAGACCGAGGGCCTATCTACGAGCAGTACTTC
-,TRBV4-3,-,TRBJ2-2,CASSQDRFSGELFF,TGCGCCAGCAGCCAAGATAGATTTTCCGGGGAGCTGTTTTTT
-,TRBV12-3/TRBV12-4,many,TRBJ2-2,CASSLGSGELFF,TGTGCCAGCAGTTTAGGGTCCGGGGAGCTGTTTTTT
-,TRBV6-2/TRBV6-3,few,TRBJ2-5,CASSLGLIDLETQYF,TGTGCCAGCAGTTTAGGACTCATAGATTTGGAGACCCAGTACTTC
-,TRBV3-1,many,TRBJ2-3,CASSSLKVSGTQYF,TGTGCCAGCAGCTCACTCAAGGTTTCGGGTACGCAGTATTTT
-,TRBV20-1,few,TRBJ2-5,CSARGVGKETQYF,TGCAGTGCCAGAGGGGTAGGGAAAGAGACCCAGTACTTC
TRBD2,TRBV15,-,TRBJ2-7,CATSRRYPGLAGAEQYF,TGTGCCACCAGCAGAAGATACCCAGGACTAGCGGGAGCCGAGCAGTACTTC
TRBD1,TRBV15,once,TRBJ2-7,CATSTRTGTEQYF,TGTGCCACCAGCACCCGGACAGGGACCGAGCAGTACTTC
-,TRBV5-6,-,TRBJ2-3,CASSSTGGVGAQYF,TGTGCCAGCAGCTCTACTGGAGGGGTTGGTGCGCAGTATTTT
-,TRBV12-3/TRBV12-4,-,TRBJ2-1,CASSLGKGQFF,TGTGCCAGCAGTTTGGGGAAAGGGCAGTTCTTC
-,TRBV20-1,-,TRBJ2-3,CSAVGGPGRTDTQYF,TGCAGTGCCGTCGGGGGGCCGGGGCGCACAGATACGCAGTATTTT
-,TRBV5-1,few,TRBJ1-2,CASSFTDVGYTF,TGCGCCAGCAGCTTTACTGACGTAGGCTACACCTTC
-,TRBV20-1,-,TRBJ2-7,CSASDQGRLAYEQYF,TGCAGTGCTAGTGATCAGGGGAGGTTGGCCTACGAGCAGTACTTC
-,TRBV7-2,few,TRBJ2-4,CASSPRTRGKNIQYF,TGTGCCAGCAGCCCGCGAACGAGAGGCAAAAACATTCAGTACTTC
TRBD2,TRBV15,few,TRBJ2-3,CATSRDGRGGVDTQYF,TGTGCCACCAGCAGAGATGGGCGGGGAGGGGTAGATACGCAGTATTTT
-,TRBV6-5,many,TRBJ2-2,CASSYRDGELFF,TGTGCCAGCAGTTACAGGGATGGGGAGCTGTTTTTT
-,TRBV14,few,TRBJ2-1,CASSQDRWGHQSYYNEQFF,TGTGCCAGCAGCCAAGATCGGTGGGGTCATCAATCCTATTACAATGAGCAGTTCTTC
TRBD2,TRBV4-1,-,TRBJ2-1,CASSRGGLAATDNEQFF,TGCGCCAGCAGCCGCGGGGGACTAGCGGCAACAGACAATGAGCAGTTCTTC
-,TRBV6-1,-,TRBJ2-5,CASRSGFRETQYF,TGTGCCAGCAGAAGTGGGTTTCGGGAGACCCAGTACTTC
-,TRBV10-3,many,TRBJ1-6,CAISVDRDNSPLHF,TGTGCCATCAGTGTAGACAGAGATAATTCACCCCTCCACTTT
-,TRBV7-9,-,TRBJ1-2,CASSLNREGGYTF,TGTGCCAGCAGCTTAAACAGGGAAGGTGGCTACACCTTC
-,TRBV25-1,-,TRBJ1-2,CASSAYTANYGYTF,TGTGCCAGCAGTGCCTACACAGCTAACTATGGCTACACCTTC